This T cell receptor (beta chain) came from a study of regulatory T cells in long-lasting Graves disease. The sample's time point: newly diagnosed GD, antithyroid drugs for less than 3 months. Generation of the TCR library employed RNA extracted from PBMCs. Building the TCR beta libraries relied on iRepertoire HTBI primers, and CDR3 regions underwent Arm-PCR. TCRdb redid the calling of the multiplex PCR reads with MiXCR, one entry per CDR3 protein. The sample consists of roughly 610,000 distinct CDR3 sequences, 16% of them appearing once. In its sample, this clonotype was seen many times. These data also formed part of another study, on T cells in Graves' hyperthyroidism and ophthalmopathy. As that report states: Initially, a first-round RT-PCR of the TCR CDR3 employed the HTBI primer set. Most thyroid clonotypes expanded above 0.001 appeared in blood too. Onset of ophthalmopathy came a median around 6.2 months after the model predicted it.

The sequencing here drew on peripheral blood mononuclear cells (PBMCs), taken at new diagnosis, from a patient treated with antithyroid drugs. The clonotype was recovered from a woman aged 30 to 39 with Graves disease.

Written as DNA, the CDR3 is TGCAGCGTTCCGGCTAGCGGGAAGGAGACCCAGTACTTC. Translated: CSVPASGKETQYF. The rearrangement links TRBV29-1 to TRBJ2-5; 9 bases are shared with TRBD2. Trimming removed 5 bases from V and 5 bases from J; junction bases left unmatched: 6. Germline V gives CDR1 SQVTM, CDR2 ANQGSEA. The CDR3 is 13 amino acids.